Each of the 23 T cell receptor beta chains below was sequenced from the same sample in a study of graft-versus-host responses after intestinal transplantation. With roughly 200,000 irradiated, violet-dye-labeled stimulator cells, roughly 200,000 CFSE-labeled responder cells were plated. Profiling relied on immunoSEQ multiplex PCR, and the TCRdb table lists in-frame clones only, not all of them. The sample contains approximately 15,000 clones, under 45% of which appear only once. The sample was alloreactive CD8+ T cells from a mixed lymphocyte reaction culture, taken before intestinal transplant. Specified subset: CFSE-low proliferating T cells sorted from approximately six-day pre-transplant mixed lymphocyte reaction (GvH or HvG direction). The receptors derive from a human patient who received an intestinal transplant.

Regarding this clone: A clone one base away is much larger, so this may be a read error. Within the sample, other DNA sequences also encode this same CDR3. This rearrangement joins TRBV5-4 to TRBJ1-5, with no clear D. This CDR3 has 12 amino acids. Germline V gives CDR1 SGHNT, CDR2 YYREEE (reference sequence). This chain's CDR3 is CASSLWGGPQHF. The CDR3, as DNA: TGTGCCAGCAGCTTGTGGGGAGGGCCCCAGCACTTT.

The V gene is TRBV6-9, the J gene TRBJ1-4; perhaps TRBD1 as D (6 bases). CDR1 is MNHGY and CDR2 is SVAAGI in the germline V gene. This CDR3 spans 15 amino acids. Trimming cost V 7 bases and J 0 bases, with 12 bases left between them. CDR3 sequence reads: CASKTGPATNEKLFF. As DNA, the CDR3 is TGTGCCAGCAAAACAGGGCCTGCAACTAATGAAAAACTGTTTTTT.

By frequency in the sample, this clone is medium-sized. CDR3 amino acids: CASSQEPQKYSNQPQHF. The CDR3 DNA reads TGCGCCAGCAGCCAAGAACCCCAGAAGTATAGCAATCAGCCCCAGCATTTT. This chain connects TRBV4-1 to TRBJ1-5; no firm D call. The CDR3 has 17 amino acids. Trimming removed 0 bases from V and 0 bases from J, with 12 bases in between. CDR1 is MGHRA and CDR2 is YSYEKL in the germline V gene.

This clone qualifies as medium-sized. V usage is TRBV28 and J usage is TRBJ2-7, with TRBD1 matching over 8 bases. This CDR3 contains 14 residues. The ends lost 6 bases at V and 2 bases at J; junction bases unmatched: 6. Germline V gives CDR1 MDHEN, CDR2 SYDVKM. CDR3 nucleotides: TGTGCCAGCAGGCTGACAGGGGACGCCTACGAGCAGTACTTC. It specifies CASRLTGDAYEQYF.

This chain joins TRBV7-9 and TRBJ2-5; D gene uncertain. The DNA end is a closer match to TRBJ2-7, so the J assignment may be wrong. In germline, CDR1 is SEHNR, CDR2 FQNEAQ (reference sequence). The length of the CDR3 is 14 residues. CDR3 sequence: CASSLSRDWYEQYF. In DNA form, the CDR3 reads TGTGCCAGCAGCTTATCGAGAGATTGGTACGAGCAGTACTTC.

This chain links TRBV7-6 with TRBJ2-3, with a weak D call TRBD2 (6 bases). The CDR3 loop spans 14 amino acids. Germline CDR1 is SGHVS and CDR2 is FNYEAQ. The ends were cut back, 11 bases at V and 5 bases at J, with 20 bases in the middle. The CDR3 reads CASSRIARGDTQYF. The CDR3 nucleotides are TGTGCCTCCTCGCGGATAGCGCGGGGAGATACGCAGTATTTT. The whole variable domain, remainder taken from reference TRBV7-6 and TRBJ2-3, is GAGVSQSPRYKVTKRGQDVALRCDPISGHVSLYWYRQALGQGPEFLTYFNYEAQQDKSGLPNDRFSAERPEGSISTLTIQRTEQRDSAMYRCASSRIARGDTQYFGPGTRLTVL.

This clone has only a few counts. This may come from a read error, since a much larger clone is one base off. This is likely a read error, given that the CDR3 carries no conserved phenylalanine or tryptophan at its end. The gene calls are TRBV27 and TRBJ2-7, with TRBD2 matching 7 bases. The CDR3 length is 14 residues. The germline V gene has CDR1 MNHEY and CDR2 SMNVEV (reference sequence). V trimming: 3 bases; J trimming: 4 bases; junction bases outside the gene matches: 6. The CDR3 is CASSFGGVGYEQYC. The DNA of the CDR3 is TGTGCCAGCAGTTTTGGGGGGGTGGGTTACGAGCAGTACTGC.

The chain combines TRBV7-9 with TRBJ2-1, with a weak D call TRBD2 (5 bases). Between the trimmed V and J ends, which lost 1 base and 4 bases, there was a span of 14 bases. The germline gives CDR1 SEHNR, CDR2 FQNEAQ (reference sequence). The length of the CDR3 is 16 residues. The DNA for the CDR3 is TGTGCCAGCAGCTTAGGGTGGGAGAATGATTACAATGAGCAGTTCTTC. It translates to CASSLGWENDYNEQFF.

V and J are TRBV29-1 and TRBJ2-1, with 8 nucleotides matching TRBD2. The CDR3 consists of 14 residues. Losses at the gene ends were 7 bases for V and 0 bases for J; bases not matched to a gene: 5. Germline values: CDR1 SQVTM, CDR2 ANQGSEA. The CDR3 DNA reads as TGCAGCGCGAGCGGGACTAGCTCCTACAATGAGCAGTTCTTC. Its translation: CSASGTSSYNEQFF.

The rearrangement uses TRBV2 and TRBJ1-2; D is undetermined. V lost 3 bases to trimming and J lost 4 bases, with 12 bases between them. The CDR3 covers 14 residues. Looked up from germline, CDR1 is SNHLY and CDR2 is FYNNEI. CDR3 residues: CASSDRVPLYGYTF. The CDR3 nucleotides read TGTGCCAGCAGTGACCGAGTACCACTCTATGGCTACACCTTC.

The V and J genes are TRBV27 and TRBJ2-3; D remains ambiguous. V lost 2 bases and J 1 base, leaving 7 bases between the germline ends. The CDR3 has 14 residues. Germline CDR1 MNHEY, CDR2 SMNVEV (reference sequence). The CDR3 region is CASSLAPGTDTQYF. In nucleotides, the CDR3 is TGTGCCAGCAGTTTAGCCCCGGGCACAGATACGCAGTATTTT.

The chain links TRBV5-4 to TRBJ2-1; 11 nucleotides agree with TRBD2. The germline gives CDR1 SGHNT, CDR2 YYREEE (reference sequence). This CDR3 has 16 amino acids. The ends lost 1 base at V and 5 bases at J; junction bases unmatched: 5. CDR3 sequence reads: CASSLLAGGLNNEQFF. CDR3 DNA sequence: TGTGCCAGCAGCTTGCTAGCGGGAGGCCTGAACAATGAGCAGTTCTTC.

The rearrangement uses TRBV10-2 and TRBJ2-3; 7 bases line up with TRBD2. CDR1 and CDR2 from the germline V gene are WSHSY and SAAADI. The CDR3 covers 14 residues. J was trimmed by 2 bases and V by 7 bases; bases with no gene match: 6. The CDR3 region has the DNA TGCGCCAGCACTATACGGGAGGACACAGATACGCAGTATTTT. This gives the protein CASTIREDTDTQYF.

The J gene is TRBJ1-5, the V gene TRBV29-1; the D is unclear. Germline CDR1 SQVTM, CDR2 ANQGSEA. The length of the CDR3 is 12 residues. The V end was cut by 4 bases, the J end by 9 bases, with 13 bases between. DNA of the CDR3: TGCAGCGTTGGACACGTAGTTAGGCCCCAGCATTTT. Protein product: CSVGHVVRPQHF.

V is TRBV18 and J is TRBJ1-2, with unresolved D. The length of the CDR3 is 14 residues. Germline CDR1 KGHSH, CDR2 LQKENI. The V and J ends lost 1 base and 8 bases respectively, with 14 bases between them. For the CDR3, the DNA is TGTGCCAGCTCACCACGGCGTCTCAGGTCCGGCTACACCTTC. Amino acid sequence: CASSPRRLRSGYTF.

In nucleotides, the CDR3 is TGCGCCAGCAGCCAAGTTGAGGGAGTGCCAGATACGCAGTATTTT. Amino acids: CASSQVEGVPDTQYF. V is TRBV4-1 and J is TRBJ2-3; D perhaps matches TRBD2 (5 bases). From germline, CDR1 is MGHRA and CDR2 YSYEKL. Trimming removed 1 base from V and 4 bases from J, with 12 bases in between. This CDR3 region has 15 residues.

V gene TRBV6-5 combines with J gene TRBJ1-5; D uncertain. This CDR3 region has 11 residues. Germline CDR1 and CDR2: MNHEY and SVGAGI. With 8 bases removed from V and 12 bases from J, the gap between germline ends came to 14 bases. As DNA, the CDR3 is TGTGCCAGCGGTTCTGCCCGGGTCCAGCATTTT. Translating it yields CASGSARVQHF.

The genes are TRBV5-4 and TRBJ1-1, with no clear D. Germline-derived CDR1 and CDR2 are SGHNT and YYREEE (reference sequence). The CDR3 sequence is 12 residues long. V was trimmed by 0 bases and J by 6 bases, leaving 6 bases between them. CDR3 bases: TGTGCCAGCAGCTTGGATAAGGCTGAAGCTTTCTTT. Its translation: CASSLDKAEAFF. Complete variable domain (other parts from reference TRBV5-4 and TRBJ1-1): ETGVTQSPTHLIKTRGQQVTLRCSSQSGHNTVSWYQQALGQGPQFIFQYYREEENGRGNFPPRFSGLQFPNYSSELNVNALELDDSALYLCASSLDKAEAFFGQGTRLTVV.

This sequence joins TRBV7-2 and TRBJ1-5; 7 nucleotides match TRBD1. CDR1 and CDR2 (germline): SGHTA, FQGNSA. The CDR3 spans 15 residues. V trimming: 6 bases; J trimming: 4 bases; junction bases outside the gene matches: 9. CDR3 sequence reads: CASRLGTAGNQPQHF. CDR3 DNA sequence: TGTGCCAGCAGACTAGGGACAGCGGGAAATCAGCCCCAGCATTTT.

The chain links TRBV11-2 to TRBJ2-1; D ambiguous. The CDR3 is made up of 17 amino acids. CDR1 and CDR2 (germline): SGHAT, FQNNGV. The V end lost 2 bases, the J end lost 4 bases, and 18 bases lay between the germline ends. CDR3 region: CASSLQPVYSRYNEQFF. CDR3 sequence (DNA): TGTGCCAGCAGCTTACAGCCGGTCTACTCGCGATACAATGAGCAGTTCTTC.

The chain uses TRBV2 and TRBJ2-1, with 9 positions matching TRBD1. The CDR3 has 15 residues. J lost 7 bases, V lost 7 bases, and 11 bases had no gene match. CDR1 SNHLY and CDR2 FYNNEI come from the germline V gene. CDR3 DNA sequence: TGTGCCAGCATCTCCGCGACAGGGGGGGGTAATGAGCAGTTCTTC. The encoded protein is CASISATGGGNEQFF.

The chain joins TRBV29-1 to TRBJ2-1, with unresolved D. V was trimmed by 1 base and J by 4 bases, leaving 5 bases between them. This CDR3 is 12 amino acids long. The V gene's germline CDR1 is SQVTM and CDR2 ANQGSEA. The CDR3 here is CSVEVVYNEQFF. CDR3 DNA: TGCAGCGTTGAAGTGGTGTACAATGAGCAGTTCTTC.

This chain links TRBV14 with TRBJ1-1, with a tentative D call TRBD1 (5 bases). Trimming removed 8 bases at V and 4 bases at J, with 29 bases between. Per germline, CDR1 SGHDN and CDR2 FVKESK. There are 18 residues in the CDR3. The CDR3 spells CASRLFRDAGGLTTEAFF. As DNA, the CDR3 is TGTGCCAGCCGCCTTTTCCGGGACGCTGGAGGGCTTACCACTGAAGCTTTCTTT.